This TCR beta chain was retrieved from a study of cytomegalovirus exposure and HLA in healthy donors. Study-wide points: An analysis done earlier found most TCR beta V segments productive about 87% or about 30% of the time. Most of the CMV-associated TCR beta chains (in a later analysis) appeared to be HLA-restricted.

Comment on this clone: What it recognizes is unknown.

V shed 2 bases and J shed 0 bases, with 9 bases lying between them. The CDR3 has 15 residues. This PCR relied on a set of 60 Vbeta primers and 13 Jbeta primers. TCRdb keeps only in-frame clones here, not all; method: immunoSEQ multiplex PCR. The sample records some 150,000 clones, roughly three quarters being singletons. Nominal health characterized the donors when sampled, though unrecorded immune exposures were likely. The chain is built from TRBV5-3 and TRBJ1-3; perhaps TRBD1 as D (5 bases). TRBV5-3 qualifies as an ORF whose function is uncertain. The receptor was isolated from a woman between 35 and 50 years old in good health and CMV-seropositive. The sample taken for sequencing was PBMCs. The CDR3 region is CARSLIQGSGNTIYF. The CDR3 region has the DNA TGTGCCAGAAGCTTAATTCAGGGCTCTGGAAACACCATATATTTT.